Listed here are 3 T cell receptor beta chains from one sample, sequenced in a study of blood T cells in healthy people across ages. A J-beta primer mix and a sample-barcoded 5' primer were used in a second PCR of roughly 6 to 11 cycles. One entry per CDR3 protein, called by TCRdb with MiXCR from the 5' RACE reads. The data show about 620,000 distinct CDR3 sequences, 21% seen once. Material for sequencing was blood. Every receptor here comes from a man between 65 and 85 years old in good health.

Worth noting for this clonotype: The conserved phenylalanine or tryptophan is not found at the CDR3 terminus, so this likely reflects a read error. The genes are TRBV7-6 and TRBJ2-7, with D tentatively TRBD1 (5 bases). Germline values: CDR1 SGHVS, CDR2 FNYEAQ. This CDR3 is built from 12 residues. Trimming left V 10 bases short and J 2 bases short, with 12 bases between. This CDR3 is CATKTETYEQYL. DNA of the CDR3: TGTGCCACCAAGACAGAAACCTACGAGCAGTACCTC.

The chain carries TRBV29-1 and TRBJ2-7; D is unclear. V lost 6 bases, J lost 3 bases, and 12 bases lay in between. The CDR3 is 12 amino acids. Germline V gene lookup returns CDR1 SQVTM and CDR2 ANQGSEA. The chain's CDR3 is CSVSVSSYEQYF. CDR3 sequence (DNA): TGCAGCGTGTCGGTTAGTAGCTACGAGCAGTACTTC.

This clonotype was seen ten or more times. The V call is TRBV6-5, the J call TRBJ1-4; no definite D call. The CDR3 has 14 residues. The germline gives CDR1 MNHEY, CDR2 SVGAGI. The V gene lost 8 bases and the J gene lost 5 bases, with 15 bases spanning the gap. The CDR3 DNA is TGTGCCAGCCGGCTTTCCGTTTCCAATGAAAAACTGTTTTTT. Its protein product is CASRLSVSNEKLFF.